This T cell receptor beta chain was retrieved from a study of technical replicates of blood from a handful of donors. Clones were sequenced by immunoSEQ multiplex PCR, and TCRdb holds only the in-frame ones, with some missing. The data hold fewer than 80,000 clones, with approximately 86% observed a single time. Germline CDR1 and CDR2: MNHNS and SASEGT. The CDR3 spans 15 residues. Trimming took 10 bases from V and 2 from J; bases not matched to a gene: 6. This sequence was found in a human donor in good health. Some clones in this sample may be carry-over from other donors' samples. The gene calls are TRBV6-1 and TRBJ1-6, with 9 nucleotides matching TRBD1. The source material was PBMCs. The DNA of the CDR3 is TGTGCCACCCGGGACAGGGCCCCCTATAATTCACCCCTCCACTTT. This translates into CATRDRAPYNSPLHF.